A single sample gave rise to the 5 T cell receptor beta chains below, sequenced in a study of early T cells in non-severe SARS-CoV-2 infection. TCRdb re-called the 5' RACE reads with MiXCR, one entry per CDR3 protein. The repertoire holds tens of thousands of distinct CDR3 sequences, with over 8.5% as singletons. The sequenced sample consisted of whole blood. These receptors were collected from an adult who was a healthcare worker with PCR-confirmed SARS-CoV-2 infection or an uninfected control (not recorded which).

This clonotype appeared many times. The chain combines TRBV2 with TRBJ1-5; D not certain. The CDR3 loop spans 13 amino acids. Trimming shortened V by 2 bases and J by 4 bases, and 6 bases separated the two germline ends. CDR1 is SNHLY, CDR2 FYNNEI, per germline. The chain's CDR3 is CASSERENQPQHF. The CDR3 DNA sequence: TGTGCCAGCAGTGAAAGGGAGAATCAGCCCCAGCATTTT.

This chain joins TRBV30 and TRBJ2-2; TRBD1 is a possible D gene (6 bases). Looked up from germline, CDR1 is GTSNPN and CDR2 is SVGIG (reference sequence). The CDR3 is made up of 13 amino acids. Trimming left V 3 bases short and J 4 bases short, with 9 bases between. The CDR3 DNA sequence: TGTGCCTGGAGGGGACACTTCACCGGGGAGCTGTTTTTT. Translated, it gives CAWRGHFTGELFF. The variable domain in full, completed from reference TRBV30 and TRBJ2-2, reads SQTIHQWPATLVQPVGSPLSLECTVEGTSNPNLYWYRQAAGRGLQLLFYSVGIGQISSEVPQNLSASRPQDRQFILSSKKLLLSDSGFYLCAWRGHFTGELFFGEGSRLTVL.

The rearrangement links TRBV27 to TRBJ2-1; 7 bases align to TRBD2. Trimming at V came to 5 bases and at J to 3 bases, leaving 7 bases not matched to a gene. CDR3 length: 15 residues. Germline V gene data show CDR1 as MNHEY and CDR2 as SMNVEV (reference sequence). CDR3 in DNA: TGTGCCAGCAGTGCCCTGGGAGGGAACTACAATGAGCAGTTCTTC. Translated, it gives CASSALGGNYNEQFF.

The sample holds many counts of this clonotype. CDR3 DNA: TGTGCCACCAGTGATTTGCAAGGGATTGAGACCCAGTACTTC. Translated, it gives CATSDLQGIETQYF. This chain connects TRBV24-1 to TRBJ2-5; D unclear. Germline V gene sequence: CDR1 KGHDR, CDR2 SFDVKD. The V and J ends lost 0 bases and 5 bases respectively, with 9 bases between them. The CDR3 consists of 14 residues.

This clonotype was picked up many times. The J gene is TRBJ1-2, the V gene TRBV28; D possibly corresponds to TRBD1 (5 bases). Trimming shortened V by 9 bases and J by 5 bases, and 19 bases separated the two germline ends. The CDR3 loop spans 14 amino acids. Germline V gene lookup returns CDR1 MDHEN and CDR2 SYDVKM. The CDR3 DNA reads TGTGCCAGTCTTTTACGTCCAGGGACTTATGGCTACACCTTC. As protein: CASLLRPGTYGYTF.